This T cell receptor (beta chain) came from a study of T-cell reconstitution after alpha-beta-depleted transplantation in children. Using unique molecular identifiers, the investigators prepared the TCRbeta library. One entry per CDR3 protein, called by TCRdb with MiXCR from the PCR reads. The table has 200,000 or so distinct CDR3 sequences, approximately 6.9% seen once; the top ten hold just over 5.5%. Overall study findings and caveats: Counts and diversity of T cells one year after transplant came mostly from newly produced T cells.

This clonotype was seen ten or more times. What it binds is unknown. CDR1 is MNHEY and CDR2 is SVGEGT in the germline V gene. The CDR3 consists of 13 residues. Trimming stripped 8 bases from V and 6 bases from J, with 14 bases between. The material sequenced was PBMCs, taken before TCRalphabeta/CD19-depleted stem cell transplant. The chain carries TRBV6-2 or TRBV6-3 and TRBJ1-5; D unresolved. This TCR was sampled from a boy aged 2 to 9 with acute lymphoblastic leukemia, due to receive a stem cell transplant. Here the CDR3 reads CASSGGLRQPQHF. In DNA form, the CDR3 reads TGTGCCAGCTCGGGAGGCCTTCGTCAGCCCCAGCATTTT.